These 23 T cell receptor beta chains share one sample of origin, sequenced in a study of blood T cell repertoires in COVID-19 (dated by TCRdb to 2020 to 2022). Libraries were prepared through the immunoSEQ multiplex PCR assay. This is the immuneACCESS table as TCRdb keeps it, with only in-frame sequences that have V and J called. A part of the clones is gone; compared with another copy, unresolved V genes explain less than half, and the rest is unexplained. For this sample the table gives about 360,000 clones, of which over 75% were detected only once. The top ten clonotypes cover approximately 1.8% of the sample. Source material: PBMCs or T cells enriched from blood (not recorded which). These receptors came from a man aged 40-50 years in a cohort exposed to, infected with or recovered from COVID-19 (not recorded which).

The chain's CDR3 is CASHKEAGSGNTIYF. The CDR3 DNA is TGTGCCAGCCATAAAGAGGCGGGCTCTGGAAACACCATATATTTT. This chain joins TRBV2 and TRBJ1-3; D remains ambiguous. Trimming removed 8 bases at V and 0 bases at J, with 14 bases between. Germline V gene data show CDR1 as SNHLY and CDR2 as FYNNEI. The CDR3 covers 15 residues.

The chain uses TRBV30 and TRBJ2-2; 9 bases map to TRBD1. The CDR3 length is 15 residues. V shed 1 base and J 6 bases; nucleotides not matched to a gene: 6. CDR1 is GTSNPN, CDR2 SVGIG, per germline (reference sequence). The CDR3 DNA reads TGTGCCTGGAGTGGACAGGGGGGGTTGGCCGGGGAGCTGTTTTTT. Its translation is CAWSGQGGLAGELFF.

The genes are TRBV30 and TRBJ2-2, with a weak D call TRBD1 (5 bases). Looked up from germline, CDR1 is GTSNPN and CDR2 is SVGIG (reference sequence). CDR3 length equals 14 residues. V lost 4 bases to trimming and J lost 0 bases, with 9 bases between them. The CDR3 DNA reads TGTGCCTGGAACAGGATCGCGAACACCGGGGAGCTGTTTTTT. Translating gives CAWNRIANTGELFF.

The chain has TRBV27 and TRBJ2-1, with 9 bases aligning to TRBD2. This CDR3 contains 16 residues. V trimming: 5 bases; J trimming: 7 bases; junction bases outside the gene matches: 12. CDR1 and CDR2 from the germline V gene are MNHEY and SMNVEV (reference sequence). The CDR3 nucleotides are TGTGCCAGCAGTCGGGAGCAAATAGCGGGAGAAAATGAGCAGTTCTTC. This sequence encodes CASSREQIAGENEQFF.

The J gene is TRBJ2-5, the V gene TRBV18; 7 bases map to TRBD1. Germline CDR1 reads KGHSH; CDR2 reads LQKENI. V shed 3 bases, J shed 3 bases, and the junction held 4 bases outside the gene matches. The CDR3 loop spans 14 amino acids. DNA for the CDR3: TGTGCCAGCTCACCCGGGACAGTTAAAGAGACCCAGTACTTC. This sequence encodes CASSPGTVKETQYF.

This clone appeared a single time. The genes are TRBV7-9 and TRBJ2-5; perhaps TRBD2 as D (7 bases). V shed 1 base and J shed 2 bases, with 14 bases lying between them. The germline gives CDR1 SEHNR, CDR2 FQNEAQ (reference sequence). The length of the CDR3 is 16 residues. CDR3: CASSLGLGGRQETQYF. DNA of the CDR3: TGTGCCAGCAGCTTAGGCCTCGGGGGGCGGCAAGAGACCCAGTACTTC.

The chain joins TRBV6-5 to TRBJ1-4; D not resolved. This CDR3 region has 11 residues. Germline CDR1 is MNHEY and CDR2 is SVGAGI. V dropped 5 bases and J dropped 8 bases, with 6 bases sitting between them. The CDR3 region is CASSPGEKLFF. The CDR3 DNA follows: TGTGCCAGCAGTCCGGGGGAAAAACTGTTTTTT.

The chain carries TRBV28 and TRBJ1-2, with unresolved D. This CDR3 has 13 amino acids. Trimming removed 6 bases at V and 4 bases at J, with 12 bases between. Germline lookup yields CDR1 MDHEN and CDR2 SYDVKM. This CDR3 is CASSPASVYGYTF. CDR3 sequence (DNA): TGTGCCAGCAGCCCCGCGTCTGTCTATGGCTACACCTTC.

The CDR3 coding sequence is TGTGCCAGCAGTTTTGCTCGACAGCTATATAGCAATCAGCCCCAGCATTTT. Translated, it gives CASSFARQLYSNQPQHF. J is TRBJ1-5 and V is TRBV28, with D possibly matching TRBD1 (5 bases). V lost 3 bases, J lost 0 bases, and 15 bases lay in between. The germline gives CDR1 MDHEN, CDR2 SYDVKM. The CDR3 is made up of 17 amino acids.

The genes are TRBV30 and TRBJ2-7, with a weak D call TRBD2 (5 bases). Germline CDR1 and CDR2: GTSNPN and SVGIG (reference sequence). The CDR3 spans 12 residues. The V end was cut by 0 bases, the J end by 7 bases, with 10 bases between. The DNA of the CDR3 is TGTGCCTGGAGTGTCTTGGGAGTTGAGCAGTACTTC. Protein sequence: CAWSVLGVEQYF.

The V call is TRBV7-2, the J call TRBJ2-4; TRBD1 aligns across 7 bases. CDR3 length equals 16 residues. Germline V gene lookup returns CDR1 SGHTA and CDR2 FQGNSA. J gave up 1 base and V 1 base, and 4 bases lay outside the gene matches. The CDR3: CASSLVGGQAKNIQYF. CDR3 DNA: TGTGCCAGCAGCTTAGTAGGGGGCCAGGCCAAAAACATTCAGTACTTC.

J is TRBJ2-3 and V is TRBV10-2; D gene ambiguous. V lost 8 bases and J lost 1, with 4 bases in between. Germline loops: CDR1 WSHSY, CDR2 SAAADI. The CDR3 consists of 11 residues. In DNA form, the CDR3 reads TGCGCCAGCGAGGGCACAGATACGCAGTATTTT. This encodes CASEGTDTQYF.

Points on this clone: Additional DNA sequences in this sample encode the identical CDR3. The chain joins TRBV6-5 to TRBJ1-3; 9 bases map to TRBD1. The trim removed 0 bases at V and 1 base at J, leaving 1 base unmatched. The CDR3 length is 16 residues. Germline V gives CDR1 MNHEY, CDR2 SVGAGI. The CDR3 DNA reads TGTGCCAGCAGTTACTCAGGGACAGGGTCTGGAAACACCATATATTTT. It encodes CASSYSGTGSGNTIYF.

V usage is TRBV27 and J usage is TRBJ2-5; no reliable D call. The germline V gene has CDR1 MNHEY and CDR2 SMNVEV (reference sequence). The CDR3 runs 13 residues. The V end was cut by 5 bases, the J end by 3 bases, with 10 bases between. In nucleotides, the CDR3 is TGTGCCAGCAGTCAGCGATCAGAAGAGACCCAGTACTTC. The encoded protein is CASSQRSEETQYF.

The chain has TRBV5-1 and TRBJ2-2; 14 nucleotides agree with TRBD2. V shed 4 bases and J 2 bases; nucleotides not matched to a gene: 25. CDR3 length: 24 residues. The germline gives CDR1 SGHRS, CDR2 YFSETQ. CDR3 nucleotide sequence: TGCGCCAGCAGCCCACCCCAAACCGGATCTTGGGGACTAGCGGGAGTGGTCAACACCGGGGAGCTGTTTTTT. It translates to CASSPPQTGSWGLAGVVNTGELFF.

In regard to this clone: This sample includes further DNA sequences coding for the same CDR3. The CDR3 reads CASSLQGLNEKLFF. The DNA of the CDR3 is TGTGCCAGCAGTCTCCAGGGGCTCAATGAAAAACTGTTTTTT. The rearrangement joins TRBV7-9 to TRBJ1-4, with D possibly TRBD1 on 6 matching bases. The CDR3 runs 14 residues. V was trimmed by 6 bases and J by 5 bases, leaving 13 bases between them. Per germline, CDR1 SEHNR and CDR2 FQNEAQ (reference sequence).

This clone has a count of ten or more. The gene calls are TRBV28 and TRBJ2-7; TRBD2 is a possible D gene (6 bases). Germline V gene sequence: CDR1 MDHEN, CDR2 SYDVKM. This CDR3 contains 18 residues. Trimming took 6 bases from V and 3 from J, leaving 27 bases between them. The CDR3 sequence: CASSPGVWDPRLDYEQYF. In DNA, the CDR3 is TGTGCCAGCAGCCCCGGAGTTTGGGACCCTCGACTAGACTACGAGCAGTACTTC.

This chain uses TRBV21-1 with TRBJ2-3; the table names TRBD2, a call not compared with the DNA. TRBV21-1 is noted as a pseudogene. The CDR3 spans 15 residues. The CDR3 nucleotides read TGTGCCAGCAGCCGATCTAGCGACTGCACAGATACGCAGTATTTT. It codes for CASSRSSDCTDTQYF.

V usage is TRBV5-1 and J usage is TRBJ2-7; TRBD2 aligns across 7 bases. Germline CDR1 reads SGHRS; CDR2 reads YFSETQ. Trimming took 0 bases from V and 6 from J; bases not matched to a gene: 12. CDR3 length: 16 amino acids. The DNA of the CDR3 is TGCGCCAGCAGCTTGGGGAATGGTGGACTAGACGGCGAGCAGTACTTC. Translated: CASSLGNGGLDGEQYF.

The V gene is TRBV2, the J gene TRBJ2-1; D is perhaps TRBD1 (6 bases). The CDR3 consists of 16 residues. Trimming removed 6 bases at V and 5 bases at J, with 20 bases between. The germline V gene encodes CDR1 SNHLY and CDR2 FYNNEI. CDR3 in amino acids: CASSPFPVRGNNEQFF. In DNA form, the CDR3 reads TGTGCCAGCAGCCCCTTCCCGGTTAGGGGGAACAATGAGCAGTTCTTC. Full variable domain (outside the CDR3, taken from reference TRBV2 and TRBJ2-1): EPEVTQTPSHQVTQMGQEVILRCVPISNHLYFYWYRQILGQKVEFLVSFYNNEISEKSEIFDDQFSVERPDGSNFTLKIRSTKLEDSAMYFCASSPFPVRGNNEQFFGPGTRLTVL.

This sequence joins TRBV29-1 and TRBJ2-3, with TRBD1 matching 9 bases. The V gene end was trimmed by 7 bases and the J gene end by 1 base; junction bases not matched to a gene: 3. CDR3 size: 13 residues. The V gene's germline CDR1 is SQVTM and CDR2 ANQGSEA. For the CDR3, the DNA is TGCAGCGCAGGGACAGGGCGCACAGATACGCAGTATTTT. This sequence encodes CSAGTGRTDTQYF.

The J gene is TRBJ2-3, the V gene TRBV5-8, with 7 bases identical to TRBD2. Germline CDR1 reads SGHTS; CDR2 reads YDEGEE. The length of the CDR3 is 18 residues. Trimming cost V 4 bases and J 2 bases; bases outside gene matches: 16. The CDR3 is CASSPIKGGTTYTDTQYF. The DNA for the CDR3 is TGTGCCAGCAGCCCGATAAAAGGCGGGACTACTTACACAGATACGCAGTATTTT.

The rearrangement links TRBV7-8 to TRBJ2-3; 8 bases agree with TRBD2. CDR1 and CDR2 from the germline V gene are SGHVS and FQNEAQ. J was trimmed by 1 base and V by 2 bases; bases with no gene match: 11. The CDR3 has 18 residues. The CDR3 is CASSLRRTSGGGTDTQYF. The CDR3 DNA is TGTGCCAGCAGCTTAAGGCGAACTAGCGGAGGTGGCACAGATACGCAGTATTTT.